The 28 T cell receptor beta chains in this list originate from one sample, sequenced in a study of Graves' ophthalmopathy and Graves' hyperthyroidism. Amplified TCR beta CDR3 regions were obtained using RNA transcripts as template. HTBI-primed RT-PCR formed the first round, and a multiplex PCR formed the second. Via MiXCR, TCRdb re-called the multiplex PCR reads, giving one row per CDR3 protein. Among 450,000 or so distinct CDR3 sequences listed, roughly an eighth were seen once. Source material: blood. These receptors were obtained from a woman aged 30 to 39 with Graves' ophthalmopathy.

This clonotype turned up a few times. V gene TRBV18 combines with J gene TRBJ2-4, with no clear D. Germline CDR1 is KGHSH and CDR2 is LQKENI. The V and J ends lost 0 bases and 0 bases respectively, with 9 bases between them. The CDR3 length is 16 residues. The chain's CDR3 is CASSPPFAVAKNIQYF. In nucleotides, the CDR3 is TGTGCCAGCTCACCACCGTTTGCGGTAGCCAAAAACATTCAGTACTTC.

The V and J genes are TRBV9 and TRBJ1-1, with D perhaps matching TRBD1 (5 bases). CDR1 and CDR2 from the germline V gene are SGDLS and YYNGEE. CDR3 size: 18 residues. Trimming left V 0 bases short and J 4 bases short, with 22 bases between. The DNA for the CDR3 is TGTGCCAGCAGCGTAGCTGGGGGTCAGGGTCTTCGGGGCACTGAAGCTTTCTTT. As protein: CASSVAGGQGLRGTEAFF.

This clonotype was picked up many times. The rearrangement links TRBV5-1 to TRBJ1-1; TRBD1 is a possible D gene (6 bases). The CDR3 is 13 residues long. The V end lost 5 bases, the J end lost 4 bases, and 12 bases lay between the germline ends. The germline V gene has CDR1 SGHRS and CDR2 YFSETQ. CDR3 DNA: TGCGCCAGCAGAGAGGGGGGGCCCACTGAAGCTTTCTTT. Amino acids: CASREGGPTEAFF.

CDR3 bases: TGTGCCAGCAGCCAAGGCGGAGCGCGGGGTGTCTCTGGAAACACCATATATTTT. It codes for CASSQGGARGVSGNTIYF. This chain links TRBV28 with TRBJ1-3, with D hard to call. Trimming left V 6 bases short and J 0 bases short, with 21 bases between. The germline V gene encodes CDR1 MDHEN and CDR2 SYDVKM. This CDR3 is built from 18 residues. Complete variable domain (other parts from reference TRBV28 and TRBJ1-3): DVKVTQSSRYLVKRTGEKVFLECVQDMDHENMFWYRQDPGLGLRLIYFSYDVKMKEKGDIPEGYSVSREKKERFSLILESASTNQTSMYLCASSQGGARGVSGNTIYFGEGSWLTVV.

The rearrangement uses TRBV29-1 and TRBJ1-1; TRBD1 matches at 7 bases. Trimming took 3 bases from V and 3 from J; bases not matched to a gene: 10. The CDR3 spans 15 residues. CDR1 and CDR2 from the germline V gene are SQVTM and ANQGSEA. CDR3 region: CSVDRQGGTYTEAFF. The DNA for the CDR3 is TGCAGCGTTGATCGACAAGGGGGCACTTACACTGAAGCTTTCTTT.

In this sample, this clonotype turned up many times. The V gene is TRBV11-3, the J gene TRBJ1-1; no clear D gene. The CDR3 consists of 11 residues. Deletions cut 0 bases from V and 7 bases from J, with 3 bases between. CDR1 is SGHNT and CDR2 is YENEEA in the germline V gene. The CDR3 DNA is TGTGCCAGCAGCTTAGAAGGTGAAGCTTTCTTT. This translates into CASSLEGEAFF.

This clonotype was seen repeatedly, ten times or more. This chain connects TRBV12-3 or TRBV12-4 to TRBJ1-1; 8 positions match TRBD1. Losses at the gene ends were 7 bases for V and 3 bases for J; bases not matched to a gene: 7. This CDR3 is built from 14 residues. The CDR3 nucleotides are TGTGCCAGCACCCAGACAGGGGTGGACACTGAAGCTTTCTTT. Protein: CASTQTGVDTEAFF.

Turning to this clonotype: One junction end does not reproduce the germline sequence, and a read error may be involved. V and J are TRBV6-5 and TRBJ1-1; D remains ambiguous. Germline loops: CDR1 MNHEY, CDR2 SVGAGI. The CDR3 contains 17 residues. CDR3 region: CASSYRGGFGAAAEAFF. The CDR3 coding sequence is TGTGCCAGCAGTTACAGAGGAGGGTTTGGCGCGGCGGCTGAAGCTTTTTTT.

This clonotype was seen repeatedly, ten times or more. The J gene is TRBJ2-7, the V gene TRBV27, with TRBD1 matching over 7 bases. Trimming took 3 bases from V and 5 from J; bases not matched to a gene: 7. Germline loops: CDR1 MNHEY, CDR2 SMNVEV (reference sequence). The CDR3 is 14 amino acids. CDR3 region: CASSFGTDLNEQYF. The DNA for the CDR3 is TGTGCCAGCAGTTTTGGGACAGATCTAAACGAGCAGTACTTC.

This clonotype occurred a few times. CDR3 protein: CASRGTLRANTEAFF. Written as DNA, the CDR3 is TGTGCCAGCAGAGGCACACTTCGGGCTAACACTGAAGCTTTCTTT. The chain carries TRBV6-1 and TRBJ1-1; no firm D call. CDR3 size: 15 residues. V lost 6 bases, J lost 2 bases, and 16 bases lay in between. Germline CDR1 reads MNHNS; CDR2 reads SASEGT.

At least ten counts were recorded for this clonotype. V usage is TRBV12-3 or TRBV12-4 and J usage is TRBJ2-5, with a weak D call TRBD1 (6 bases). The ends were cut back, 6 bases at V and 5 bases at J, with 13 bases in the middle. CDR3 length: 13 residues. CDR3 nucleotides: TGTGCCAGCAGCTCGGACAGTGTGGAGACCCAGTACTTC. This gives the protein CASSSDSVETQYF.

Points on this clonotype: A read error may explain this, as a much larger clone is one base away. The J gene is TRBJ2-2, the V gene TRBV12-3 or TRBV12-4; 9 bases are a match to TRBD1. The CDR3 length is 15 residues. DNA of the CDR3: TGTGCCAGCAGTTTGACAGGGGGAAACACCGGGGAGCTGCTTTTT. It codes for CASSLTGGNTGELLF.

This clonotype was seen once. The chain links TRBV6-2 or TRBV6-3 to TRBJ2-5; D is perhaps TRBD2 (5 bases). CDR1 MNHEY and CDR2 SVGEGT come from the germline V gene. The V end was cut by 4 bases, the J end by 5 bases, with 14 bases between. The CDR3 covers 14 residues. DNA for the CDR3: TGTGCCAGCAGTTCTCGGACCCCGGGGGAGACCCAGTACTTC. Protein product: CASSSRTPGETQYF.

This clonotype was picked up many times. CDR3 protein: CATSWKGGEAFF. The CDR3 nucleotides read TGTGCCACCAGTTGGAAGGGCGGGGAAGCTTTCTTT. The chain joins TRBV15 to TRBJ1-1; D gene ambiguous. This CDR3 is built from 12 residues. The ends were cut back, 6 bases at V and 8 bases at J, with 13 bases in the middle. Looked up from germline, CDR1 is LNHNV and CDR2 is YYDKDF (reference sequence). The full variable domain, completed using reference TRBV15 and TRBJ1-1, is DAMVIQNPRYQVTQFGKPVTLSCSQTLNHNVMYWYQQKSSQAPKLLFHYYDKDFNNEADTPDNFQSRRPNTSFCFLDIRSPGLGDTAMYLCATSWKGGEAFFGQGTRLTVV.

Notes on this clonotype: No conserved phenylalanine or tryptophan ends this CDR3, so it is likely a read error. The DNA is left out, because the CDR3 cannot be placed on it with certainty; the CDR3 is given as TCRdb lists it. The rearrangement links TRBV19 to TRBJ2-7. The CDR3 is 15 residues long, counting both termini. Germline V CDR1 and CDR2: LNHDA, SQIVND (reference sequence). The CDR3: CATFLGWESWVGFRI.

This clonotype was detected many times. This chain links TRBV7-8 with TRBJ2-5; no firm D call. The CDR3 extends over 14 amino acids. Between the trimmed V and J ends, which lost 1 base and 5 bases, there was a span of 11 bases. The V gene's germline CDR1 is SGHVS and CDR2 FQNEAQ. DNA for the CDR3: TGTGCCAGCAGCTTAGTCCTGGAGAGGGAGACCCAGTACTTC. Translated, it gives CASSLVLERETQYF.

This clonotype appeared many times. The rearrangement joins TRBV30 to TRBJ1-1, with a weak D call TRBD1 (5 bases). The length of the CDR3 is 14 residues. V was clipped by 4 bases and J by 4 bases, with 16 bases between them. CDR1 GTSNPN and CDR2 SVGIG come from the germline V gene (reference sequence). The CDR3 DNA is TGTGCCTGGATCGGTGGGCGGAGGGGCACTGAAGCTTTCTTT. Its translation is CAWIGGRRGTEAFF. The full variable domain, completed using reference TRBV30 and TRBJ1-1, is SQTIHQWPATLVQPVGSPLSLECTVEGTSNPNLYWYRQAAGRGLQLLFYSVGIGQISSEVPQNLSASRPQDRQFILSSKKLLLSDSGFYLCAWIGGRRGTEAFFGQGTRLTVV.

In its sample, this clonotype was seen many times. This chain joins TRBV12-3 or TRBV12-4 and TRBJ1-1; 7 nucleotides line up with TRBD1. The J segment lost 7 bases and the V segment lost 7 bases, leaving 9 bases of the junction unmatched. CDR3 size: 13 residues. The CDR3 here is CASTFGTVGEAFF. The CDR3 nucleotides are TGTGCCAGCACCTTTGGGACAGTGGGTGAAGCTTTCTTT.

This clonotype was seen ten or more times. The gene calls are TRBV19 and TRBJ2-7, with no clear D. Trimming stripped 3 bases from V and 5 bases from J, with 14 bases between. CDR1 and CDR2 (germline): LNHDA, SQIVND (reference sequence). The CDR3 length is 14 residues. The DNA for the CDR3 is TGTGCCAGTAGTATGGGTGAAGAGGCCCACGAGCAGTACTTC. Translated: CASSMGEEAHEQYF.

This clonotype showed up just a few times. The V call is TRBV11-1, the J call TRBJ2-5; D may match TRBD1 or TRBD2 (5 bases each). The CDR3 sequence is 13 residues long. In germline, CDR1 is SGHAT, CDR2 FQDESV (reference sequence). V was shortened by 5 bases and J by 9 bases, with 16 bases between the two germline ends. DNA for the CDR3: TGTGCCAGCAGCGACAGACCCATGGGGGCCCAGTACTTC. This gives the protein CASSDRPMGAQYF.

The genes are TRBV6-1 and TRBJ1-1; no clear D gene. Germline CDR1 is MNHNS and CDR2 is SASEGT. V dropped 5 bases and J dropped 6 bases, with 13 bases sitting between them. This CDR3 region has 13 residues. The CDR3: CASSQLPEAEAFF. DNA for the CDR3: TGTGCCAGCAGTCAACTTCCGGAGGCTGAAGCTTTCTTT.

This clonotype was seen many times. The chain recombines TRBV29-1 with TRBJ1-1; tentatively, D is TRBD1 (5 bases). CDR1 and CDR2 from the germline V gene are SQVTM and ANQGSEA. Deletions cut 7 bases from V and 5 bases from J, with 17 bases between. The CDR3 extends over 13 amino acids. The CDR3 DNA is TGCAGCGCCGGGACCGGTCCGGGGACTGAAGCTTTCTTT. Residues: CSAGTGPGTEAFF.

With regard to this clonotype: A clone one base away is much larger, so this may be a read error. The V and J genes are TRBV4-1 and TRBJ1-1, with D possibly being TRBD1 (6 bases). CDR3 length equals 14 residues. Per the germline V gene, CDR1 is MGHRA and CDR2 is YSYEKL. Written as DNA, the CDR3 is TGCGCCAGCAGCCACGGTCAGGGGCGGACTGATGCTTTCTTT. It yields the protein CASSHGQGRTDAFF.

Remarks on this clonotype: One end of the junction is discordant with germline, which a read error may explain. Here the CDR3 reads CASRATDTLTGDLFF. The CDR3 DNA reads TGTGCCAGCAGGGCCACTGACACGCTTACCGGGGATCTGTTTTTT. This chain joins TRBV6-1 and TRBJ2-2, with D possibly matching TRBD2 (5 bases). Germline loops: CDR1 MNHNS, CDR2 SASEGT. The CDR3 runs 15 residues.

This clonotype has only a few counts. The chain combines TRBV28 with TRBJ1-6; the D gene is possibly TRBD1 (5 bases). CDR1 and CDR2 (germline): MDHEN, SYDVKM. Trimming cost V 4 bases and J 10 bases, with 23 bases left between them. This CDR3 spans 17 amino acids. The DNA for the CDR3 is TGTGCCAGCAGTTCCCCCGGGACTCTCCTAAGAGGGTCACCCCTCCACTTT. Amino acids: CASSSPGTLLRGSPLHF.

This clonotype was counted at least ten times. The V gene is TRBV12-3 or TRBV12-4, the J gene TRBJ1-1; no reliable D call. The CDR3 has 13 residues. V was shortened by 5 bases and J by 0 bases, with 7 bases between the two germline ends. The CDR3 protein is CASSVRLNTEAFF. The DNA for the CDR3 is TGTGCCAGCAGTGTGCGCCTGAACACTGAAGCTTTCTTT.

The chain has TRBV9 and TRBJ1-1; the D gene is possibly TRBD1 (6 bases). The CDR3 consists of 15 residues. CDR1 is SGDLS, CDR2 YYNGEE, per germline. Trimming left V 0 bases short and J 1 base short, with 10 bases between. Here the CDR3 reads CASSVAGATNTEAFF. CDR3 coding DNA: TGTGCCAGCAGCGTAGCAGGGGCTACGAACACTGAAGCTTTCTTT.

This clonotype was seen ten or more times. V usage is TRBV28 and J usage is TRBJ2-7, with TRBD2 identical over 15 bases. Germline assignment: CDR1 MDHEN and CDR2 SYDVKM. V shed 6 bases and J 2 bases; nucleotides not matched to a gene: 8. The CDR3 is 17 residues long. CDR3 sequence reads: CASSAGLAGGPPYEQYF. The DNA for the CDR3 is TGTGCCAGCAGCGCAGGACTAGCGGGAGGGCCGCCCTACGAGCAGTACTTC.